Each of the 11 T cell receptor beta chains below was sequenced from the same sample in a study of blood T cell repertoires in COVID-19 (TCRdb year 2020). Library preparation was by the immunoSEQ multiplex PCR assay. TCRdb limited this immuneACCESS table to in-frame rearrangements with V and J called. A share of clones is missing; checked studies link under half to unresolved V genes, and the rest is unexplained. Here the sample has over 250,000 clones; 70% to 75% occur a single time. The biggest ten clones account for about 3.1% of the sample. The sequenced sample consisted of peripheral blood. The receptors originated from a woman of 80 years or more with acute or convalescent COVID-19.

As DNA, the CDR3 is TGTGCCAGCAGTGAAAGGACAGGGTGGTTTGAAAAACTGTTTTTT. Translation: CASSERTGWFEKLFF. The V and J genes are TRBV2 and TRBJ1-4; 8 bases are a match to TRBD1. V lost 2 bases to trimming and J lost 7 bases; unmatched junction nucleotides: 6. The CDR3 is 15 amino acids. Germline-derived CDR1 and CDR2 are SNHLY and FYNNEI. Full variable domain (remainder filled in from reference TRBV2 and TRBJ1-4): EPEVTQTPSHQVTQMGQEVILRCVPISNHLYFYWYRQILGQKVEFLVSFYNNEISEKSEIFDDQFSVERPDGSNFTLKIRSTKLEDSAMYFCASSERTGWFEKLFFGSGTQLSVL.

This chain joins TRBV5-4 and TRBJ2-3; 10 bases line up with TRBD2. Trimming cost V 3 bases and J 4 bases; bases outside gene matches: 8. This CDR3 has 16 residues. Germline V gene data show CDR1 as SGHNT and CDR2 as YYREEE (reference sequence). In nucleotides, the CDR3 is TGTGCCAGCAGCTCGGGAGCGGGAGGGCGTCCAGATACGCAGTATTTT. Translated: CASSSGAGGRPDTQYF.

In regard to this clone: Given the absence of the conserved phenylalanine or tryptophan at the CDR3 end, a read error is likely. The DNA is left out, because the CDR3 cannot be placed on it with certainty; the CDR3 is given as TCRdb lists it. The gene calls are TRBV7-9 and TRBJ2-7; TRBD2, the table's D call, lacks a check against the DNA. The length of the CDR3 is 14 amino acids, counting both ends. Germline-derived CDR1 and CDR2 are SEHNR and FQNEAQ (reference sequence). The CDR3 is CASSLSGGSAGEKL.

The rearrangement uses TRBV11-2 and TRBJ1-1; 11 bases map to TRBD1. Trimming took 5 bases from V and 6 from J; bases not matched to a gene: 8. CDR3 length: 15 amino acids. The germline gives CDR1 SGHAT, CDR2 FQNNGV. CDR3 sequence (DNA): TGTGCCAGCAGCCCGTGGACAGGGGGCGAACCTGAAGCTTTCTTT. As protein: CASSPWTGGEPEAFF.

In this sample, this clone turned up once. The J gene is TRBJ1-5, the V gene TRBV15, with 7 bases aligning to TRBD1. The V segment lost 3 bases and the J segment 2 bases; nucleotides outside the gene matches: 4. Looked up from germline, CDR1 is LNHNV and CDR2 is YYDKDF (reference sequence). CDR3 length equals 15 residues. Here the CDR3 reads CATSRTGHGNQPQHF. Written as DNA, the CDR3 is TGTGCCACCAGCAGGACAGGGCACGGCAATCAGCCCCAGCATTTT.

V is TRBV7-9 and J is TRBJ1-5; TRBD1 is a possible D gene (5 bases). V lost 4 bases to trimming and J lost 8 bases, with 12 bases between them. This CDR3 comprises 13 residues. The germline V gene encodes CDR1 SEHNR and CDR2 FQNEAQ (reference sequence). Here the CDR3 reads CASSSPRGEPQHF. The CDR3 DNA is TGTGCCAGCAGCTCCCCCCGGGGGGAGCCCCAGCATTTT.

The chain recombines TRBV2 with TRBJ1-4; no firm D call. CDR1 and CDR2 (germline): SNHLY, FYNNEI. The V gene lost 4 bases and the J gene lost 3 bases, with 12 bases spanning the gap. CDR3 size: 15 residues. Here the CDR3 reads CASSGTGIANEKLFF. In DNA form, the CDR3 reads TGTGCCAGCAGTGGGACGGGGATCGCTAATGAAAAACTGTTTTTT.

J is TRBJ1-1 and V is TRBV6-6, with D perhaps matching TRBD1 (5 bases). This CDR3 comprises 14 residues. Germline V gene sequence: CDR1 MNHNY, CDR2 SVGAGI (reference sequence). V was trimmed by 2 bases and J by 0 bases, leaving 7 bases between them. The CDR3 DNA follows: TGTGCCAGCAGTTACCAGGGCATGAACACTGAAGCTTTCTTT. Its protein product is CASSYQGMNTEAFF.

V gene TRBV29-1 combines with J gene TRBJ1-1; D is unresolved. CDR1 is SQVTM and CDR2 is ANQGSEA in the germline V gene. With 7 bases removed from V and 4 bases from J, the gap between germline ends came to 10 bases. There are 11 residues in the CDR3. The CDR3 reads CSGQGVTEAFF. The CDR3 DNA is TGCAGCGGTCAAGGAGTCACTGAAGCTTTCTTT.

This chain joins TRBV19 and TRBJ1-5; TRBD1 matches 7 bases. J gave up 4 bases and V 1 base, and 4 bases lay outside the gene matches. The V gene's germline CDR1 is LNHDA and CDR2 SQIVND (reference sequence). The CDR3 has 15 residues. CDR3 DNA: TGTGCCAGTAGTATAGCGGGACAGCCTAATCAGCCCCAGCATTTT. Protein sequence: CASSIAGQPNQPQHF. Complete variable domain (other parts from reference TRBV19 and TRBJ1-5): DGGITQSPKYLFRKEGQNVTLSCEQNLNHDAMYWYRQDPGQGLRLIYYSQIVNDFQKGDIAEGYSVSREKKESFPLTVTSAQKNPTAFYLCASSIAGQPNQPQHFGDGTRLSIL.

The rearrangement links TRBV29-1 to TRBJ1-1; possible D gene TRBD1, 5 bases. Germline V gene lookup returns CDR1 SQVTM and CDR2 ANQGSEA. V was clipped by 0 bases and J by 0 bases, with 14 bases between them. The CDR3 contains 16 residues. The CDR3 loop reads CSVEEGWGLMNTEAFF. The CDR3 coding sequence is TGCAGCGTTGAAGAAGGGTGGGGACTTATGAACACTGAAGCTTTCTTT.